This is a list of T cell receptor beta chains from one sample in a study of graft-versus-host responses after intestinal transplantation. The table came from immunoSEQ multiplex PCR; TCRdb's copy has only in-frame clones and leaves some out. The data contain 17,000 or so clones, approximately 37% of them singletons. The sample here was alloreactive CD8+ T cells from a mixed lymphocyte reaction culture, taken before intestinal transplant. These TCRs come from a human patient who received an intestinal transplant. CDR3s include the opening cysteine and the closing phenylalanine or tryptophan. The D gene is left open where the match is weak. Clone size is not always given. Where it is, it says once, few, many or a class for expanded clones.

CDR3 DNA | CDR3 protein | J gene | clone size | D gene | V gene
TGTGCCAGCCAAGGGGACTACCAGAACACCGGGGAGCTGTTTTTT | CASQGDYQNTGELFF | TRBJ2-2 | . | TRBD2 | TRBV7-2
TGCGCCAGCAGCCACTTGCTAGGCGATGAGCAGTTCTTC | CASSHLLGDEQFF | TRBJ2-1 | . | . | TRBV4-1
TGCGCCAGCAGCCAAGACCCGGGACAGATCTACACCTTC | CASSQDPGQIYTF | TRBJ1-2 | . | TRBD1 | TRBV4-1
TGTGCCAGCTCCCCGGGGGGACACACAGATACGCAGTATTTT | CASSPGGHTDTQYF | TRBJ2-3 | few | . | TRBV21-1
TGTGCCAGCAGGTTATACTACGAGCAGTACTTC | CASRLYYEQYF | TRBJ2-7 | once | . | TRBV11-2
TGTGCCAGCAGTTACTCGGACACGGGCAATGAGCAGTTCTTC | CASSYSDTGNEQFF | TRBJ2-1 | . | . | TRBV6-5
TGTGCCTGGAGTGTTCAGGGGCATCAGCCCCAGCATTTT | CAWSVQGHQPQHF | TRBJ1-5 | few | . | TRBV30
TGCAGTGCTAGAGACTCCTACGAGCAGTACTTC | CSARDSYEQYF | TRBJ2-7 | . | . | TRBV20-1
TGTGCCAGCAGTTTGGTGCTGCGGGAGGGCCTTCGGTTCTTC | CASSLVLREGLRFF | TRBJ2-1 | . | TRBD2 | TRBV27
TGTGCCAGCAGCTCCCCCCTATTCTACGAGCAGTACTTC | CASSSPLFYEQYF | TRBJ2-7 | . | . | TRBV5-6
TGTGCCTGGAACCTTGGCGGGGTCGCCTACGAGCAGTACTTC | CAWNLGGVAYEQYF | TRBJ2-7 | . | . | TRBV30
TGCGCCAGCAGCTTGGTTGGGGGGCTGTACAATGAGCAGTTCTTC | CASSLVGGLYNEQFF | TRBJ2-1 | few | . | TRBV5-1
TGTGCCAGCAGTGGACAAGCACAGGGGACCTATGGCTACACCTTC | CASSGQAQGTYGYTF | TRBJ1-2 | . | TRBD1 | TRBV27
TGTGCCAGTAGTATTGGGACAGGCGAGTACGAGCAGTACTTC | CASSIGTGEYEQYF | TRBJ2-7 | few | TRBD1 | TRBV19
TGCGCCAGCAGCCATTTTGGAGCGAGGGACAATGAGCAGTTCTTC | CASSHFGARDNEQFF | TRBJ2-1 | . | . | TRBV4-1
TGTGCCAGCAGTTTAGCCTTGGGACAGGGGCGCGAGCAGTACTTC | CASSLALGQGREQYF | TRBJ2-7 | . | TRBD1 | TRBV27
TGTGCCAGCAGCTTATCCAGCGGGAGAAGATACGAGCAGTACTTC | CASSLSSGRRYEQYF | TRBJ2-7 | . | TRBD2 | TRBV11-2
TGCGCCAGCAGCCAAGTTGTCCTCCATGGGGTGCAGTACTTC | CASSQVVLHGVQYF | TRBJ2-7 | . | . | TRBV4-1
TGTGCCAGCAGCTTAGTTGCGGGAAGGAAGGAAAAACTGTTTTTT | CASSLVAGRKEKLFF | TRBJ1-4 | few | . | TRBV7-9
TGTGCCAGCAGCGCGCAGGACAGGGGATGGACAGATACGCAGTATTTT | CASSAQDRGWTDTQYF | TRBJ2-3 | . | TRBD1 | TRBV9
TGTGCCAGCAGCTTGGGGGGGTCCAGGGCTGGCTACACCTTC | CASSLGGSRAGYTF | TRBJ1-2 | . | . | TRBV5-4
TGTGCCAGCAGCTTGGGAACCTACGAGCAGTACTTC | CASSLGTYEQYF | TRBJ2-7 | few | . | TRBV5-6
TGTGCCAGTAGTATGAGGGCTGGGAATGAGCAGTTCTTC | CASSMRAGNEQFF | TRBJ2-1 | . | . | TRBV19
TGTGCCAGCAGCTTAAAAAGGGGAGTCACCTTC | CASSLKRGVTF | TRBJ1-2 | medium-sized | . | TRBV7-8
TGCGCCAGCAGCCAAGAAGCCTACTCTGGAAACACCATATATTTT | CASSQEAYSGNTIYF | TRBJ1-3 | . | . | TRBV4-1
TGTGCCAGCAGCTTAGGGACTAGCGCTCAAGAGACCCAGTACTTC | CASSLGTSAQETQYF | TRBJ2-5 | . | TRBD2 | TRBV11-2
TGTGCCAGCAGGGGGACGCGTCCCGGGAGTGGATGGAAGACCCAGTACTTC | CASRGTRPGSGWKTQYF | TRBJ2-5 | . | . | TRBV2
TGTGCCAGCTGGAGACAACCTTCGAACACTGAAGCTTTCTTT | CASWRQPSNTEAFF | TRBJ1-1 | . | . | TRBV6-5
TGTGCCAGCAGTATAATACGACAGGGGGCTTTTCAGCCCCAGCATTTT | CASSIIRQGAFQPQHF | TRBJ1-5 | . | TRBD1 | TRBV6-4
TGTGCCAGCTCTCTGAGGTTGAGCGGGAGGGATGAGCAGTTCTTC | CASSLRLSGRDEQFF | TRBJ2-1 | . | TRBD2 | TRBV6-6
TGTGCCAGCAGCGTAGAAACGCAGGGGGTACAAGAGACCCAGTACTTC | CASSVETQGVQETQYF | TRBJ2-5 | . | TRBD1 | TRBV9
TGTGCCAGCAGTTTGGTGACCTACCGGGTCGAGCAGTACTTC | CASSLVTYRVEQYF | TRBJ2-7 | . | . | TRBV28
TGTGCCAGCAGTTTCTGGGGGGAGGGTGAGACCCAGTACTTC | CASSFWGEGETQYF | TRBJ2-5 | . | TRBD2 | TRBV28
TGTGCCAGCAGCCCACTTCTAGCGGGAGTTAACACCGGGGAGCTGTTTTTT | CASSPLLAGVNTGELFF | TRBJ2-2 | once | TRBD2 | TRBV7-9
TGTGCCAGCAGCAAAAGGAGCGCTAGCGGGAAGAACACCGGGGAGCTGTTTTTT | CASSKRSASGKNTGELFF | TRBJ2-2 | . | . | TRBV21-1
TGCGCCAGCAGCCAACGACAGGAGGGGGGTTGGGAGCAGTACTTC | CASSQRQEGGWEQYF | TRBJ2-7 | . | . | TRBV4-3
TGCGCCAGCAGCTTGGTTCCGTCTTGGCCCCCGGTTTGGACAGATACGCAGTATTTT | CASSLVPSWPPVWTDTQYF | TRBJ2-3 | . | . | TRBV5-1
TGTGCCAGCCGCGTGGGGGGGGCTCTCATCGGGGTCGTCTTTGAAAAACTGTTTTTT | CASRVGGALIGVVFEKLFF | TRBJ1-4 | few | . | TRBV2
TGTGCCAGCAGCCAAGTGCGGGGGCCGGGGCCCTACAATGAGCAGTTCTTC | CASSQVRGPGPYNEQFF | TRBJ2-1 | . | . | TRBV14
TGTGCCAGCAGTTTATATCGGACCCCGTCTACCAAGGAAGCTTTCTTT | CASSLYRTPSTKEAFF | TRBJ1-1 | few | . | TRBV27
TGTGCCAGCAGTTCGGACTGGCGAAACACCGGGGAGCTGTTTTTT | CASSSDWRNTGELFF | TRBJ2-2 | . | . | TRBV27
TGTGCCAGCAGTTTGACAGGCTCCTACGAGCAGTACTTC | CASSLTGSYEQYF | TRBJ2-7 | . | . | TRBV27
TGTGCCAGCAGCTTACACCTCGAGATGTCCTACGAGCAGTACTTC | CASSLHLEMSYEQYF | TRBJ2-7 | . | . | TRBV7-2
TGTGCCAGCAGCTTAGATCAGGGGTTCGGGGAGACCCAGTACTTC | CASSLDQGFGETQYF | TRBJ2-5 | . | . | TRBV11-2
TGCGCCAGCAGCCCGACTAGCGGCTCCTACAATGAGCAGTTCTTC | CASSPTSGSYNEQFF | TRBJ2-1 | . | TRBD2 | TRBV10-2
TGTGCCAGCAGCCCGCGGACAGGGGGCTACGAGCAGTACTTC | CASSPRTGGYEQYF | TRBJ2-7 | few | TRBD1 | TRBV7-8
TGTGCCAGCAGCGCACCCGGGCGCCTGAGCACAGATACGCAGTATTTT | CASSAPGRLSTDTQYF | TRBJ2-3 | . | . | TRBV7-2
TGTGCCAGCAGTTTTTACCGATACGTGAGGCACCGGGAAGCTTTCTTT | CASSFYRYVRHREAFF | TRBJ1-1 | . | . | TRBV28
TGCGCCAGCAGCTTGACAGTGACTTACTCCTACGAGCAGTACTTC | CASSLTVTYSYEQYF | TRBJ2-7 | . | . | TRBV5-1
TGTGCCACGAAGTTCCAAGAGACCCAGTACTTC | CATKFQETQYF | TRBJ2-5 | . | . | TRBV10-3